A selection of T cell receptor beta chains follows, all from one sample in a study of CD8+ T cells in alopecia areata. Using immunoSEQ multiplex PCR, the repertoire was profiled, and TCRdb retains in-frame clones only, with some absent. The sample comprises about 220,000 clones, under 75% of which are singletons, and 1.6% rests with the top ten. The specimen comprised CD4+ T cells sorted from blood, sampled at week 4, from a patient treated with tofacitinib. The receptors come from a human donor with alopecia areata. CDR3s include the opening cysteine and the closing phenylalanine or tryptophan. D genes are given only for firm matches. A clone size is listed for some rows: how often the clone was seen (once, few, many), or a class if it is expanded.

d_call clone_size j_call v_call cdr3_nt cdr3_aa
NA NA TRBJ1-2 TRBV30 TGTGCCTGGAGTGATGGATACTATGGCTACACCTTC CAWSDGYYGYTF
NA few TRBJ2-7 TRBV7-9 TGTGCCAGCAGCCCACCATACTACCCGGGACCGCGGTCCTACGAGCAGTACTTC CASSPPYYPGPRSYEQYF
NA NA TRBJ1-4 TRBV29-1 TGCAGCGCCCTTACCTCGGCCGGGGGTGAAAAACTGTTTTTT CSALTSAGGEKLFF
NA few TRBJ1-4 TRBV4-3 TGCGCCAGCAGCCAAGCTGAAAAACTGTTTTTT CASSQAEKLFF
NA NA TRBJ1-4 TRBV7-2 TGTGCCAGCAGCTTAAAGGGGGAAAAACTGTTTTTT CASSLKGEKLFF
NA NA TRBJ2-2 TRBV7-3 TGTGCCAGCAGCTCCTACACCGGGGAGCTGTTTTTT CASSSYTGELFF
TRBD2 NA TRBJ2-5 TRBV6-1 TGTGCCACGACCCAACACGGGGGGAACGGGGAGACCCAGTACTTC CATTQHGGNGETQYF
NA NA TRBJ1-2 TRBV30 TGTGCCTGGAGGATACAGAGGAGCTATGGCTACACCTTC CAWRIQRSYGYTF
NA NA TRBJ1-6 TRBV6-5 TGTGCCAGCCGGCAGGGTTTGGATTCACCCCTCCACTTT CASRQGLDSPLHF
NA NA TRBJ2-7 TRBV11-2 TGTGCCAGCAGCTTAGAGCGAGGGACATACGAGCAGTACTTC CASSLERGTYEQYF
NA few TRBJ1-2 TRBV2 TGTGCCAGCGTTTATTTAGACTACACCTTC CASVYLDYTF
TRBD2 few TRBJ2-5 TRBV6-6 TGTGCCAGCAGTCGACTAGCGGGGGCGGGCGAGACCCAGTACTTC CASSRLAGAGETQYF
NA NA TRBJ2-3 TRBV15 TGTGCCACCAGCAGGGACCTCACAGATACGCAGTATTTT CATSRDLTDTQYF
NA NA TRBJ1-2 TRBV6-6 TGTGCCAGCAGTTACCGGCAGGGCAACTATGGCTACACCTTC CASSYRQGNYGYTF